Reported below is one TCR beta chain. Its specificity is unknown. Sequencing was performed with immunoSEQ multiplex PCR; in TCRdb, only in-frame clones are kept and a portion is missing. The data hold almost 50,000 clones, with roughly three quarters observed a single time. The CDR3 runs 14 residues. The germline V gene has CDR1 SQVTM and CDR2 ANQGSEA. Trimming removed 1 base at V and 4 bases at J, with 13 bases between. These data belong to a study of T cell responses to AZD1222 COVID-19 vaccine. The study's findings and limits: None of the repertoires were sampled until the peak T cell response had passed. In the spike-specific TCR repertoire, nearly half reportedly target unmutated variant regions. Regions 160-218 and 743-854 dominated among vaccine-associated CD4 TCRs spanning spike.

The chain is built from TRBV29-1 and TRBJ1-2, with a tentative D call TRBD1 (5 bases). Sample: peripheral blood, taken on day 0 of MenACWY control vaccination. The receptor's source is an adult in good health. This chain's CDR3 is CSVEGPGGIYGYTF. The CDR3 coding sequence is TGCAGCGTTGAAGGCCCTGGGGGGATCTATGGCTACACCTTC.